These 22 T cell receptor beta chains originate from one sample sequenced in a study of blood T cell repertoires in COVID-19. The method was immunoSEQ multiplex PCR; TCRdb's version includes in-frame clones alone and lacks a portion of them. This table has around 20,000 clones, 91% appearing once. The sequencing sample was made of peripheral blood. The receptors come from a man aged 65 to 85 with active COVID-19.

This chain uses TRBV11-3 with TRBJ2-7; perhaps TRBD1 as D (6 bases). Germline V gene data show CDR1 as SGHNT and CDR2 as YENEEA. This CDR3 contains 14 residues. Trimming removed 3 bases from V and 5 bases from J, with 14 bases in between. The CDR3 loop is CASSFGGELDEQYF. CDR3 nucleotide sequence: TGTGCCAGCAGCTTTGGGGGCGAACTAGACGAGCAGTACTTC.

This clone was counted once. The J gene is TRBJ2-3, the V gene TRBV28; 8 bases are shared with TRBD2. This CDR3 region has 13 residues. The V gene's germline CDR1 is MDHEN and CDR2 SYDVKM. V lost 4 bases to trimming and J lost 6 bases; unmatched junction nucleotides: 3. In DNA form, the CDR3 reads TGTGCCAGCAGTTATAGCGGGGTGGATACGCAGTATTTT. Amino acids: CASSYSGVDTQYF.

The chain links TRBV5-1 to TRBJ2-7; D perhaps matches TRBD1 (6 bases). The CDR3 length is 14 residues. The germline V gene encodes CDR1 SGHRS and CDR2 YFSETQ. Trimming shortened V by 3 bases and J by 2 bases, and 12 bases separated the two germline ends. This CDR3 reads CASSSGQPPYEQYF. The CDR3 DNA follows: TGCGCCAGCAGCTCAGGACAGCCACCCTACGAGCAGTACTTC.

This clone was seen a single time. The chain has TRBV7-2 and TRBJ1-1; D not resolved. Germline V CDR1 and CDR2: SGHTA, FQGNSA. Trimming stripped 5 bases from V and 7 bases from J, with 11 bases between. The CDR3 has 12 residues. For the CDR3, the DNA is TGTGCCAGCAGCCCGGGAGGGCTTGAAGCTTTCTTT. This encodes CASSPGGLEAFF.

This chain connects TRBV11-1 to TRBJ1-2, with TRBD1 matching over 8 bases. Germline V CDR1 and CDR2: SGHAT, FQDESV (reference sequence). This CDR3 is 13 amino acids long. Trimming cost V 4 bases and J 7 bases; bases outside gene matches: 5. Here the CDR3 DNA reads TGTGCCAGCAGCTCCGACAGGGGAAGTGGCTACACCTTC. Translating gives CASSSDRGSGYTF.

Relative to its sample, this clone is medium-sized. V and J are TRBV7-9 and TRBJ1-5, with D perhaps TRBD1 (6 bases). V lost 2 bases and J 7 bases, leaving 9 bases between the germline ends. The length of the CDR3 is 13 residues. Per the germline V gene, CDR1 is SEHNR and CDR2 is FQNEAQ (reference sequence). The CDR3 region is CASSLTDRQPQHF. Written as DNA, the CDR3 is TGTGCCAGCAGCTTAACAGACAGGCAGCCCCAGCATTTT.

The chain joins TRBV7-9 to TRBJ1-4, with TRBD1 as a possible D gene (6 bases). The CDR3 spans 17 residues. Germline CDR1 SEHNR, CDR2 FQNEAQ (reference sequence). Trimming removed 1 base at V and 4 bases at J, with 16 bases between. The CDR3 region has the DNA TGTGCCAGCAGCTTAGGGGACGCAGGGGCCTATAATGAAAAACTGTTTTTT. Translated: CASSLGDAGAYNEKLFF.

The chain combines TRBV6-5 with TRBJ2-5; 8 nucleotides match TRBD2. The germline gives CDR1 MNHEY, CDR2 SVGAGI. CDR3 length: 15 amino acids. Trimming took 6 bases from V and 2 from J; bases not matched to a gene: 8. CDR3 nucleotide sequence: TGTGCCAGCAGATCCAGCGGGGGCGGACAAGAGACCCAGTACTTC. Translating gives CASRSSGGGQETQYF.

This chain joins TRBV6-5 and TRBJ1-2, with 9 bases that match TRBD1. The V and J ends lost 7 bases and 8 bases, in that order; junction bases with no gene match: 8. The CDR3 spans 13 residues. Germline loops: CDR1 MNHEY, CDR2 SVGAGI. The CDR3 sequence is CASTAGTGRGYTF. The CDR3 DNA follows: TGTGCCAGCACCGCCGGGACAGGGAGAGGCTACACCTTC.

This sequence joins TRBV9 and TRBJ1-1, with TRBD1 identical over 9 bases. CDR3 length: 14 residues. Germline V lookup: CDR1 SGDLS, CDR2 YYNGEE. After removal of 3 bases from V and 1 base from J, the junction contained 1 base not matched to a gene. In DNA form, the CDR3 reads TGTGCCAGCAGCGAGGGACAGGGGAACACTGAAGCTTTCTTT. It yields the protein CASSEGQGNTEAFF.

The V and J genes are TRBV19 and TRBJ2-1, with D tentatively TRBD1 (6 bases). The CDR3 loop spans 16 amino acids. Germline V gene data show CDR1 as LNHDA and CDR2 as SQIVND (reference sequence). V gave up 4 bases and J gave up 0 bases, with 13 bases separating them. CDR3 loop: CASSTGQTRSYNEQFF. The CDR3 DNA reads TGTGCCAGTAGTACAGGACAGACCCGCTCCTACAATGAGCAGTTCTTC. The full variable domain, its missing parts supplied by reference TRBV19 and TRBJ2-1, is DGGITQSPKYLFRKEGQNVTLSCEQNLNHDAMYWYRQDPGQGLRLIYYSQIVNDFQKGDIAEGYSVSREKKESFPLTVTSAQKNPTAFYLCASSTGQTRSYNEQFFGPGTRLTVL.

The CDR3 DNA is TGTGCCAGCCGCGGGGGGGGTCCACAAGAGACCCAGTACTTC. Its translation: CASRGGGPQETQYF. This sequence joins TRBV2 and TRBJ2-5, with 9 bases matching TRBD2. This CDR3 spans 14 amino acids. Germline V gene data show CDR1 as SNHLY and CDR2 as FYNNEI. With 8 bases clipped from V and 2 bases from J, the junction kept 6 bases outside the gene matches.

This clone showed up just once. This chain uses TRBV5-6 with TRBJ1-2; D possibly corresponds to TRBD1 (6 bases). The ends were cut back, 3 bases at V and 0 bases at J, with 9 bases in the middle. The CDR3 extends over 14 amino acids. From germline, CDR1 is SGHDT and CDR2 YYEEEE. The CDR3 protein is CASSWGGANYGYTF. In nucleotides, the CDR3 is TGTGCCAGCAGCTGGGGGGGCGCTAACTATGGCTACACCTTC.

V gene TRBV5-1 combines with J gene TRBJ1-6, with D possibly matching TRBD1 (6 bases). Trimming cost V 5 bases and J 7 bases, with 16 bases left between them. Per germline, CDR1 SGHRS and CDR2 YFSETQ. This CDR3 comprises 15 residues. The CDR3 loop reads CASRFGQPGNSPLHF. The CDR3 DNA is TGCGCCAGCAGATTCGGACAGCCAGGCAATTCACCCCTCCACTTT.

For the CDR3, the DNA is TGTGCCAGCAGCTTAGGGTCTAGCGGGAGAGGGGAGCTGTTTTTT. Protein product: CASSLGSSGRGELFF. The V gene is TRBV7-2, the J gene TRBJ2-2; TRBD2 matches at 10 bases. The CDR3 loop spans 15 amino acids. Trimming cost V 1 base and J 8 bases; bases outside gene matches: 4. Germline V gives CDR1 SGHTA, CDR2 FQGNSA.

J is TRBJ1-5 and V is TRBV24-1, with unresolved D. CDR1 and CDR2 from the germline V gene are KGHDR and SFDVKD. V dropped 5 bases and J dropped 4 bases, with 17 bases sitting between them. CDR3 length equals 16 residues. CDR3 in DNA: TGTGCCACCAGTGGCGAAACCGGGTCCTTTAATCAGCCCCAGCATTTT. It translates to CATSGETGSFNQPQHF.

This chain links TRBV28 with TRBJ1-5; maybe TRBD1 (6 bases). The CDR3 has 15 residues. Trimming pared 5 bases from V and 6 bases from J, leaving 17 bases between. The germline V gene encodes CDR1 MDHEN and CDR2 SYDVKM. CDR3 loop: CASSHRGSGFQPQHF. The CDR3 DNA sequence: TGTGCCAGCAGTCATAGGGGGTCAGGGTTTCAGCCCCAGCATTTT. Full variable domain (missing parts from reference TRBV28 and TRBJ1-5): DVKVTQSSRYLVKRTGEKVFLECVQDMDHENMFWYRQDPGLGLRLIYFSYDVKMKEKGDIPEGYSVSREKKERFSLILESASTNQTSMYLCASSHRGSGFQPQHFGDGTRLSIL.

The chain couples TRBV19 to TRBJ1-4, with D unclear. V lost 3 bases and J lost 4, with 9 bases in between. Germline V gives CDR1 LNHDA, CDR2 SQIVND (reference sequence). This CDR3 has 14 amino acids. CDR3 in amino acids: CASSIRNINEKLFF. CDR3 DNA sequence: TGTGCCAGTAGTATCAGAAATATTAATGAAAAACTGTTTTTT.

This chain links TRBV29-1 with TRBJ2-7; 13 bases map to TRBD2. CDR3 length: 18 amino acids. J lost 1 base, V lost 0 bases, and 9 bases had no gene match. Germline lookup yields CDR1 SQVTM and CDR2 ANQGSEA. CDR3 protein: CSVEDTTSGRPPSYEQYF. The CDR3 coding sequence is TGCAGCGTTGAAGATACGACTAGCGGGAGGCCCCCTTCCTACGAGCAGTACTTC.

The V call is TRBV27, the J call TRBJ1-2, with 9 nucleotides matching TRBD1. The CDR3 contains 14 residues. Looked up from germline, CDR1 is MNHEY and CDR2 is SMNVEV (reference sequence). After removal of 6 bases from V and 7 bases from J, the junction contained 9 bases not matched to a gene. The CDR3 reads CASSPLETGGGYTF. The CDR3 bases are TGTGCCAGCAGCCCCTTAGAGACAGGGGGTGGCTACACCTTC.

CDR3 loop: CASSLPGPAGANVLTF. The CDR3 DNA reads TGTGCCAGCAGTTTACCAGGGCCTGCTGGGGCCAACGTCCTGACTTTC. V and J are TRBV28 and TRBJ2-6, with a weak D call TRBD1 (5 bases). From germline, CDR1 is MDHEN and CDR2 SYDVKM. The CDR3 is 16 residues long. Trimming shortened V by 2 bases and J by 2 bases, and 10 bases separated the two germline ends.

As concerns this clone: At one end, the junction sequence differs from germline, possibly due to a read error. The CDR3 region is CASSQAGDNIF. The CDR3 region has the DNA TGCGCCAGCAGCCAAGCGGGGGATAACATCTTC. This chain links TRBV4-1 with TRBJ1-2; tentatively, D is TRBD1 (5 bases). This CDR3 is 11 amino acids long. Germline CDR1 MGHRA, CDR2 YSYEKL.